The 30 T cell receptor beta chains reported below all come from one sample, sequenced in a study of T cells in Graves' hyperthyroidism and ophthalmopathy. RNA transcripts yielded amplified TCR beta CDR3 regions. Researchers ran a first-round RT-PCR on the TCR CDR3 using the HTBI primer set. TCRdb recomputed calls from the multiplex PCR reads with MiXCR, one row per CDR3 protein. This sample yields approximately 640,000 distinct CDR3 sequences, of which about 17% are seen a single time; 3.5% to 4% belongs to the top ten. The sequenced sample was blood. The receptors originated from a woman in her twenties or thirties with Graves' hyperthyroidism.

The chain uses TRBV7-2 and TRBJ1-5; the D is unclear. CDR3 length: 17 amino acids. Germline CDR1 SGHTA, CDR2 FQGNSA. V lost 1 base and J 7 bases, leaving 20 bases between the germline ends. The CDR3 coding sequence is TGTGCCAGCAGCTTAGAGTTATCGGGTAGGGCTGGGCAGCCCCAGCATTTT. This sequence encodes CASSLELSGRAGQPQHF.

This clonotype was seen many times. The J gene is TRBJ2-1, the V gene TRBV11-2; D remains ambiguous. The V gene's germline CDR1 is SGHAT and CDR2 FQNNGV. V was shortened by 5 bases and J by 8 bases, with 13 bases between the two germline ends. The CDR3 sequence is 13 residues long. The CDR3 coding sequence is TGTGCCAGCAGCACATACACTCACGATGAGCAGTTCTTC. Its protein is CASSTYTHDEQFF.

This clonotype was picked up many times. This chain links TRBV5-1 with TRBJ2-3; 8 bases align to TRBD2. The CDR3 runs to 16 residues. Trimming cost V 1 base and J 3 bases; bases outside gene matches: 7. Germline V gives CDR1 SGHRS, CDR2 YFSETQ. DNA of the CDR3: TGCGCCAGCAGCTTGTTCCCGAGCGGGAGAACAGATACGCAGTATTTT. Translated: CASSLFPSGRTDTQYF. The entire variable domain, with the rest obtained from reference TRBV5-1 and TRBJ2-3, is as follows: KAGVTQTPRYLIKTRGQQVTLSCSPISGHRSVSWYQQTPGQGLQFLFEYFSETQRNKGNFPGRFSGRQFSNSRSEMNVSTLELGDSALYLCASSLFPSGRTDTQYFGPGTRLTVL.

This clonotype was seen many times. This chain links TRBV30 with TRBJ2-7, with 7 bases that match TRBD2. The CDR3 has 14 amino acids. Germline V CDR1 and CDR2: GTSNPN, SVGIG (reference sequence). J gave up 1 base and V 4 bases, and 7 bases lay outside the gene matches. The CDR3 here is CAWTLGLGSYEQYF. DNA of the CDR3: TGTGCCTGGACCCTCGGACTAGGATCCTACGAGCAGTACTTC.

This clonotype was detected many times. The rearrangement joins TRBV20-1 to TRBJ2-3, with 9 bases that match TRBD1. The CDR3 length is 16 residues. The ends lost 1 base at V and 2 bases at J; junction bases unmatched: 7. CDR1 DFQATT and CDR2 SNEGSKA come from the germline V gene (reference sequence). CDR3 DNA: TGCAGTGCTAGAGGTTCCGGGACAGGGAACACAGATACGCAGTATTTT. It encodes CSARGSGTGNTDTQYF.

This clonotype occurred a few times. The DNA of the CDR3 is TGTGCCACCAGTGACCGATCCGGGACTAGCGTCAACAATGAGCAGTTCTTC. Its translation is CATSDRSGTSVNNEQFF. V is TRBV24-1 and J is TRBJ2-1; TRBD2 matches 10 bases. J was trimmed by 5 bases and V by 4 bases; bases with no gene match: 10. The CDR3 spans 17 residues. The germline V gene has CDR1 KGHDR and CDR2 SFDVKD.

This clonotype was observed a few times. The rearrangement links TRBV5-1 to TRBJ2-3, with 8 bases aligning to TRBD2. V was clipped by 4 bases and J by 2 bases; unmatched bases: 3. CDR3 length: 14 amino acids. The germline gives CDR1 SGHRS, CDR2 YFSETQ. As DNA, the CDR3 is TGCGCCAGCAGCGGCGGGGGGACCACAGATACGCAGTATTTT. Translation gives CASSGGGTTDTQYF.

V and J are TRBV30 and TRBJ2-2, with TRBD2 matching over 10 bases. In germline, CDR1 is GTSNPN, CDR2 SVGIG (reference sequence). V lost 2 bases, J lost 6 bases, and 6 bases stayed unmatched. The CDR3 spans 15 residues. In DNA, the CDR3 is TGTGCCTGGAGTCTTCTAGCGGGAGACGCCGGGGAGCTGTTTTTT. It is translated as CAWSLLAGDAGELFF.

This clonotype was counted between two and nine times. This chain connects TRBV20-1 to TRBJ2-7, with TRBD2 as a possible D gene (7 bases). The germline V and J ends were trimmed by 6 bases and 2 bases, with 17 bases remaining between them. Germline CDR1 reads DFQATT; CDR2 reads SNEGSKA (reference sequence). CDR3 size: 14 residues. The CDR3: CSASRGGLTYEQYF. The CDR3, as DNA: TGCAGTGCCTCTAGGGGGGGGCTAACCTACGAGCAGTACTTC.

This clonotype was detected ten times or more. The genes are TRBV6-1 and TRBJ2-3; possible D gene TRBD2, 5 bases. The germline CDR1 and CDR2 sequences are MNHNS and SASEGT. V was shortened by 4 bases and J by 0 bases, with 8 bases between the two germline ends. This CDR3 is 14 amino acids long. CDR3 in amino acids: CASSAGISTDTQYF. The CDR3 DNA reads as TGTGCCAGCAGTGCCGGGATCAGCACAGATACGCAGTATTTT.

This clonotype came up many times. V usage is TRBV2 and J usage is TRBJ1-3, with 8 nucleotides matching TRBD1. CDR1 and CDR2 from the germline V gene are SNHLY and FYNNEI. This CDR3 is 15 amino acids long. With V trimmed by 5 bases and J by 2 bases, 5 bases remained unmatched. The CDR3 DNA sequence: TGTGCCAGCAGTATACAGGGGGGAGCTGGAAACACCATATATTTT. It specifies CASSIQGGAGNTIYF.

This clonotype has a handful of counts. The J gene is TRBJ2-1, the V gene TRBV20-1; 7 nucleotides align to TRBD2. J was trimmed by 8 bases and V by 5 bases; bases with no gene match: 18. The CDR3 has 16 amino acids. In germline, CDR1 is DFQATT, CDR2 SNEGSKA (reference sequence). The CDR3 reads CSAAPSRGGSSDEQFF. The CDR3 coding sequence is TGCAGTGCTGCCCCCTCGAGGGGCGGGAGTTCCGATGAGCAGTTCTTC.

The V gene is TRBV2, the J gene TRBJ2-2; 7 bases align to TRBD2. V dropped 2 bases and J dropped 4; count of bases not matched to a gene: 4. The CDR3 totals 15 residues. CDR1 SNHLY and CDR2 FYNNEI come from the germline V gene. As DNA, the CDR3 is TGTGCCAGCAGTGAAATGTGGGGGGGCACCGGGGAGCTGTTTTTT. The encoded protein is CASSEMWGGTGELFF. The full variable domain, its missing parts supplied by reference TRBV2 and TRBJ2-2, is EPEVTQTPSHQVTQMGQEVILRCVPISNHLYFYWYRQILGQKVEFLVSFYNNEISEKSEIFDDQFSVERPDGSNFTLKIRSTKLEDSAMYFCASSEMWGGTGELFFGEGSRLTVL.

This clonotype was detected ten times or more. The chain employs TRBV2 and TRBJ2-1; D is unclear. The germline gives CDR1 SNHLY, CDR2 FYNNEI. CDR3 length: 15 residues. V lost 4 bases and J 2 bases, leaving 12 bases between the germline ends. Here the CDR3 DNA reads TGTGCCAGCAGTGGAAGACCCCTAACCTACAATGAGCAGTTCTTC. Residues: CASSGRPLTYNEQFF.

A single count supports this clonotype. V is TRBV6-9 and J is TRBJ2-1; 12 bases are a match to TRBD2. The germline V gene has CDR1 MNHGY and CDR2 SVAAGI. This CDR3 spans 15 amino acids. J was trimmed by 10 bases and V by 3 bases; bases with no gene match: 7. As DNA, the CDR3 is TGTGCCAGCAGTTACGGACTAGCGGGATCTTCAGAGCAGTTCTTC. Translation gives CASSYGLAGSSEQFF.

This clonotype turned up a few times. The chain uses TRBV9 and TRBJ2-6; weak D call: TRBD2 (5 bases). The V gene's germline CDR1 is SGDLS and CDR2 YYNGEE. Between the trimmed V and J ends, which lost 1 base and 0 bases, there was a span of 14 bases. The CDR3 extends over 18 amino acids. As DNA, the CDR3 is TGTGCCAGCAGCGTACCAGAGGGTCCCAGCTCTGGGGCCAACGTCCTGACTTTC. Translating gives CASSVPEGPSSGANVLTF.

This clonotype has ten or more counts. The chain has TRBV12-3 or TRBV12-4 and TRBJ1-5; D not resolved. There are 15 residues in the CDR3. The germline V and J ends were trimmed by 6 bases and 2 bases, with 14 bases remaining between them. In DNA, the CDR3 is TGTGCCAGCAGCGGCTTTGGTAATGGCAATCAGCCCCAGCATTTT. Translating gives CASSGFGNGNQPQHF.

This clonotype was counted a few times. The chain links TRBV29-1 to TRBJ2-7; a possible D gene is TRBD2 (6 bases). This CDR3 comprises 14 residues. Germline CDR1 SQVTM, CDR2 ANQGSEA. The V end lost 6 bases, the J end lost 5 bases, and 20 bases lay between the germline ends. CDR3: CSVGDSSLLDEQYF. CDR3 in DNA: TGCAGCGTGGGGGACTCCTCCCTTCTCGACGAGCAGTACTTC.

The chain carries TRBV30 and TRBJ1-6; 9 positions agree with TRBD1. This CDR3 spans 15 amino acids. Germline assignment: CDR1 GTSNPN and CDR2 SVGIG (reference sequence). The V segment lost 5 bases and the J segment 10 bases; nucleotides outside the gene matches: 12. The CDR3 region has the DNA TGTGCCTGGCGCCTCGAGGGACAGGGCACATCACCCCTCCACTTT. This translates into CAWRLEGQGTSPLHF.

J is TRBJ1-1 and V is TRBV19, with D unresolved. CDR1 is LNHDA and CDR2 is SQIVND in the germline V gene (reference sequence). The length of the CDR3 is 15 residues. V lost 5 bases and J lost 5, with 18 bases in between. The CDR3 DNA follows: TGTGCCAGTAGTCTGCCGGGCTCCGCCGCGACTGAAGCTTTCTTT. It translates to CASSLPGSAATEAFF.

In its sample, this clonotype was seen a few times. A much larger clone sits a single nucleotide away, making a read error possible. V gene TRBV27 combines with J gene TRBJ2-5; D may match TRBD1 or TRBD2 (5 bases each). The CDR3 is 15 amino acids. The germline CDR1 and CDR2 sequences are MNHEY and SMNVEV (reference sequence). The CDR3 spells CASSSPIRDQETRYF. The CDR3 coding sequence is TGTGCCAGCAGCTCACCTATCAGGGACCAAGAGACCCGGTACTTC.

The sample holds many counts of this clonotype. The CDR3 nucleotides are TGTGCCAGCAGTGGGACTAGCGGGAGAGCCACCCAAGAGACCCAGTACTTC. Its protein product is CASSGTSGRATQETQYF. This sequence joins TRBV6-1 and TRBJ2-5; 13 nucleotides agree with TRBD2. Germline V gives CDR1 MNHNS, CDR2 SASEGT. This CDR3 region has 17 residues. The J segment lost 1 base and the V segment lost 4 bases, leaving 6 bases of the junction unmatched.

This chain uses TRBV28 with TRBJ2-5; 8 nucleotides align to TRBD1. The CDR3 is 15 amino acids. Per the germline V gene, CDR1 is MDHEN and CDR2 is SYDVKM. V dropped 5 bases and J dropped 4; count of bases not matched to a gene: 9. This CDR3 is CASSHNQGAGETQYF. In DNA, the CDR3 is TGTGCCAGCAGTCACAACCAGGGGGCTGGAGAGACCCAGTACTTC.

There are many counts of this clonotype. The chain recombines TRBV7-3 with TRBJ2-5; D may be TRBD1 or TRBD2 (5 bases each). The J call could be wrong; TRBJ2-3 is a better fit for the DNA end. The CDR3 spans 11 residues. Germline V gene sequence: CDR1 SGHTA, CDR2 FQGTGA. CDR3 loop: CASSPGGTQYF. The CDR3 nucleotides are TGTGCCAGCAGCCCTGGGGGAACGCAGTATTTT.

A few counts support this clonotype. V gene TRBV7-3 combines with J gene TRBJ2-5, with 7 bases matching TRBD1. V lost 4 bases to trimming and J lost 0 bases; unmatched junction nucleotides: 8. CDR1 is SGHTA, CDR2 FQGTGA, per germline. The CDR3 contains 16 residues. This CDR3 is CASSSMGQMYQETQYF. In nucleotides, the CDR3 is TGTGCCAGCAGCTCCATGGGACAGATGTACCAAGAGACCCAGTACTTC.

The rearrangement links TRBV18 to TRBJ1-1; D gene uncertain. CDR3 size: 15 residues. Germline V gene data show CDR1 as KGHSH and CDR2 as LQKENI. V shed 2 bases and J shed 3 bases, with 13 bases lying between them. The CDR3 region has the DNA TGTGCCAGCTCACCAGTCAACATCGGGGACACTGAAGCTTTCTTT. Translation gives CASSPVNIGDTEAFF.

This clonotype came up many times. The chain couples TRBV6-1 to TRBJ2-1, with D uncertain. The germline V gene has CDR1 MNHNS and CDR2 SASEGT. This CDR3 comprises 15 residues. Trimming removed 7 bases at V and 0 bases at J, with 13 bases between. The CDR3 here is CASIADASSYNEQFF. CDR3 in DNA: TGTGCCAGCATTGCGGACGCTAGCTCCTACAATGAGCAGTTCTTC.

V usage is TRBV18 and J usage is TRBJ2-7; possibly TRBD1 or TRBD2 for D (7 bases each). Germline CDR1 is KGHSH and CDR2 is LQKENI. The CDR3 extends over 17 amino acids. Trimming pared 6 bases from V and 4 bases from J, leaving 25 bases between. The CDR3 sequence is CASSRGQAGSGTYEQYF. The CDR3, as DNA: TGTGCCAGCTCTCGCGGACAGGCGGGGAGCGGGACTTACGAGCAGTACTTC.

The rearrangement joins TRBV5-1 to TRBJ1-1; D perhaps matches TRBD1 (6 bases). V was cut by 7 bases and J by 5 bases, with 21 bases left in between. The CDR3 is made up of 15 amino acids. CDR1 SGHRS and CDR2 YFSETQ come from the germline V gene. The CDR3 DNA reads as TGCGCCAGCGGGCGGACAGCGGGCATCGAGACTGAAGCTTTCTTT. Protein product: CASGRTAGIETEAFF.

The rearrangement joins TRBV5-1 to TRBJ1-2; no definite D call. This CDR3 has 14 residues. Trimming left V 7 bases short and J 1 base short, with 14 bases between. Germline V gene lookup returns CDR1 SGHRS and CDR2 YFSETQ. CDR3 in amino acids: CASAQGGSNYGYTF. The CDR3 DNA follows: TGCGCCAGCGCCCAAGGCGGGAGTAACTATGGCTACACCTTC.